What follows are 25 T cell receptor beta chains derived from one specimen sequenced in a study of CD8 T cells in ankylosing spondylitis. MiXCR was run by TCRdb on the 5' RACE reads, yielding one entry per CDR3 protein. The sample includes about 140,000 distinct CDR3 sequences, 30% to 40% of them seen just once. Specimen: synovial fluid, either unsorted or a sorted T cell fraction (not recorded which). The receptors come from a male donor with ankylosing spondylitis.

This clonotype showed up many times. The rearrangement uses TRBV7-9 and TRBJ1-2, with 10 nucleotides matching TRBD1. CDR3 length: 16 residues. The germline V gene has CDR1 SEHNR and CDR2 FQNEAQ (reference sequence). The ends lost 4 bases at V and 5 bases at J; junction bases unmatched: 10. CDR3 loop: CASSSQSGTGEYGYTF. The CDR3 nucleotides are TGTGCCAGCAGCTCCCAATCCGGGACAGGGGAGTATGGCTACACCTTC.

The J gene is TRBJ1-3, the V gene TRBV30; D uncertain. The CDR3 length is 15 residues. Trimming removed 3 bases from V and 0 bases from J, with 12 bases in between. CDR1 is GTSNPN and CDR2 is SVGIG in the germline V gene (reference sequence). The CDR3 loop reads CAWRGQLSSGNTIYF. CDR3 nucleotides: TGTGCCTGGAGAGGGCAGCTCTCCTCTGGAAACACCATATATTTT.

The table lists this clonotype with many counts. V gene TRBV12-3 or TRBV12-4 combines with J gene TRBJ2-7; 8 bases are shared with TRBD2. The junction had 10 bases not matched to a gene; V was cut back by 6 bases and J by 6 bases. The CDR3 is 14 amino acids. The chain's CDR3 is CASRLGGGFGEQYF. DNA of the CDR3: TGTGCCAGCAGGCTCGGGGGGGGGTTTGGCGAGCAGTACTTC.

In DNA form, the CDR3 reads TGTGCCAGCAGTTACGCTGTGGCCAACGTCCTGACTTTC. Amino acid sequence: CASSYAVANVLTF. The J gene is TRBJ2-6, the V gene TRBV6-2 or TRBV6-3; no definite D call. From germline, CDR1 is MNHEY and CDR2 SVGEGT. This CDR3 has 13 residues. Trimming removed 2 bases at V and 6 bases at J, with 5 bases between.

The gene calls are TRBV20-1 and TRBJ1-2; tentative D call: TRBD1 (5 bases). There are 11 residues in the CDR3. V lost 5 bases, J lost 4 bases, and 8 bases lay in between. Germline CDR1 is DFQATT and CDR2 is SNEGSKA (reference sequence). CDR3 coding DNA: TGCAGTGCTTACGGGGCCTATGGCTACACCTTC. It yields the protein CSAYGAYGYTF.

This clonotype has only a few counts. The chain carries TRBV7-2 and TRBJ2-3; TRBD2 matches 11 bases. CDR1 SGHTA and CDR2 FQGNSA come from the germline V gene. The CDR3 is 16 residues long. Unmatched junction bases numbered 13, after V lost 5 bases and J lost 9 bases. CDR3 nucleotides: TGTGCCAGCAGCCCCAATTTAATTAGCGGGAGGGCCACGCAGTATTTT. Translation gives CASSPNLISGRATQYF.

The CDR3: CASRAAPAGTDTQYF. Written as DNA, the CDR3 is TGTGCCAGTAGGGCAGCCCCGGCTGGCACAGATACGCAGTATTTT. The rearrangement links TRBV19 to TRBJ2-3; no clear D. Trimming removed 6 bases at V and 1 base at J, with 14 bases between. The CDR3 spans 15 residues. Looked up from germline, CDR1 is LNHDA and CDR2 is SQIVND (reference sequence).

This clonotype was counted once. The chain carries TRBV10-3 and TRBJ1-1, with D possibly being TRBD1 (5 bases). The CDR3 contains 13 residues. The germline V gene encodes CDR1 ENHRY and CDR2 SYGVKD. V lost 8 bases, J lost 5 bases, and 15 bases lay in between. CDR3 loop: CAIDGAKGTEAFF. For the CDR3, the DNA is TGTGCCATCGATGGGGCGAAAGGGACTGAAGCTTTCTTT.

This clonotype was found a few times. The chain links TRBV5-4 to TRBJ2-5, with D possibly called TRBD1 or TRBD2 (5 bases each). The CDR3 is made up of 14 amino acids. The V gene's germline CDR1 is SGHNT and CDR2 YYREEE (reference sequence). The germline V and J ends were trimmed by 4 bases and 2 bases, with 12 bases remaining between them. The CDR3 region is CASSGTTGQETQYF. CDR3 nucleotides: TGTGCCAGCAGCGGGACCACCGGGCAAGAGACCCAGTACTTC.

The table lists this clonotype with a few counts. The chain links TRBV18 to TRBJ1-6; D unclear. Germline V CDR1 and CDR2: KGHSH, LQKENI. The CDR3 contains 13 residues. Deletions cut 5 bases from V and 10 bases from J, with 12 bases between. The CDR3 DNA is TGTGCCAGCTCAAAGGCGCACGGCTCACCCCTCCACTTT. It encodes CASSKAHGSPLHF.

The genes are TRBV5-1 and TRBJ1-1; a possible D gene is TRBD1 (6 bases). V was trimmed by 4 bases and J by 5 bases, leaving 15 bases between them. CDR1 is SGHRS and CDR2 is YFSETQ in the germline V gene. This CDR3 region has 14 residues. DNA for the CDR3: TGCGCCAGCAGCCCACAGGGTTTGGGAACTGAAGCTTTCTTT. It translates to CASSPQGLGTEAFF.

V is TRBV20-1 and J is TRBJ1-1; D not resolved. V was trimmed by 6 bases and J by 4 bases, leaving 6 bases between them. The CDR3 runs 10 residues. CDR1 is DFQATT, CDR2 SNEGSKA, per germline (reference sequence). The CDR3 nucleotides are TGCAGTGCAGAGGGCACTGAAGCTTTCTTT. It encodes CSAEGTEAFF.

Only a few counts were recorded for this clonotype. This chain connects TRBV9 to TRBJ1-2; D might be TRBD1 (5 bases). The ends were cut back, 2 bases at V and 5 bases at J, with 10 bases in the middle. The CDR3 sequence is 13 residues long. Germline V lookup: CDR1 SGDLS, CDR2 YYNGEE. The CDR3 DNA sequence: TGTGCCAGCAGCGTCGGGACTCCTTATGGCTACACCTTC. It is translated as CASSVGTPYGYTF.

CDR3 amino acids: CASSVSGENIQYF. The CDR3 nucleotides are TGTGCCAGCAGCGTCTCCGGAGAAAACATTCAGTACTTC. The chain employs TRBV6-1 and TRBJ2-4; no clear D. The V end lost 6 bases, the J end lost 5 bases, and 11 bases lay between the germline ends. Germline loops: CDR1 MNHNS, CDR2 SASEGT. This CDR3 has 13 amino acids.

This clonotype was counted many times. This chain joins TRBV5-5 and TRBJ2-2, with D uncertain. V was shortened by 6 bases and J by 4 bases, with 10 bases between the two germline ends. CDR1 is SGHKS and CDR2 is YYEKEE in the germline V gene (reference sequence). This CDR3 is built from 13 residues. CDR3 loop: CASTLTLTGELFF. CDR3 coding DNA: TGTGCCAGCACCCTGACTCTCACCGGGGAGCTGTTTTTT.

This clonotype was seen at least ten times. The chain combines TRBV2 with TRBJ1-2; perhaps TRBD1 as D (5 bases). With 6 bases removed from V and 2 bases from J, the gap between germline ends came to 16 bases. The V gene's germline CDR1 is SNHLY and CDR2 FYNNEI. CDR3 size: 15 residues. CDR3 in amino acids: CASRDFFGTNYGYTF. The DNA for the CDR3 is TGTGCCAGCAGAGACTTTTTTGGGACCAACTATGGCTACACCTTC.

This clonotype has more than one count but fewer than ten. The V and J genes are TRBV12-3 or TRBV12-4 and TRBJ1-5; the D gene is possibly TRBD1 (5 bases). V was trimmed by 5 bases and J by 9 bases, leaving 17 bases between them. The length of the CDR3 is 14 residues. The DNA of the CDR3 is TGTGCCAGCAGTGGGAGGGGCTCCTTGGGGCCCCAGCATTTT. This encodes CASSGRGSLGPQHF.

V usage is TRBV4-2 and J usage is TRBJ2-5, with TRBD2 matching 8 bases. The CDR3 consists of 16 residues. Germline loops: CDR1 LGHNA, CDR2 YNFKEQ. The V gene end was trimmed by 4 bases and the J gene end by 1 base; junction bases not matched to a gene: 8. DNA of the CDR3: TGTGCCAGCAGCCCCGGCGGGGGGCCCCTCCAAGAGACCCAGTACTTC. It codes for CASSPGGGPLQETQYF.

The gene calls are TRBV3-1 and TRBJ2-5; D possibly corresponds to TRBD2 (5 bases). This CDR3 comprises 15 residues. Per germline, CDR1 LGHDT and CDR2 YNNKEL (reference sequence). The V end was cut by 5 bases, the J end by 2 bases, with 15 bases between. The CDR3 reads CASSRVGVRQETQYF. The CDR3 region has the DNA TGTGCCAGCAGCAGGGTGGGAGTGAGGCAAGAGACCCAGTACTTC.

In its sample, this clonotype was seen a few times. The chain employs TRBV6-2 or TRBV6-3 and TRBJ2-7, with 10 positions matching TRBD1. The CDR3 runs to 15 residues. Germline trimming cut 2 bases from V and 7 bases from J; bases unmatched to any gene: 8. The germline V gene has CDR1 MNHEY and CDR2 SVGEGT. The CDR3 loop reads CASSYPDRGHGEQYF. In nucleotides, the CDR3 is TGTGCCAGCAGTTACCCCGACAGGGGGCATGGGGAGCAGTACTTC.

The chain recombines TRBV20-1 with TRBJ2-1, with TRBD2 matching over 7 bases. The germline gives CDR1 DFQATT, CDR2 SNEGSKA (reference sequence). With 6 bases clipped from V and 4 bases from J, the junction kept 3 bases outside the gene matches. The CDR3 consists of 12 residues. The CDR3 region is CSAGLQYNEQFF. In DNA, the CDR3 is TGCAGTGCGGGACTACAATACAATGAGCAGTTCTTC.

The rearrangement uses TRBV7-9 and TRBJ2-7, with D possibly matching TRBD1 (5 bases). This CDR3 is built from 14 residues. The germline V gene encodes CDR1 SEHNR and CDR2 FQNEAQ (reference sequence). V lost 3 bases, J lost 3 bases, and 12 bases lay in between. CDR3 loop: CASSFLGVNYEQYF. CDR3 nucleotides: TGTGCCAGCAGCTTCCTAGGGGTGAACTACGAGCAGTACTTC.

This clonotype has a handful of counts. The CDR3 nucleotides are TGCGCCAGCAGCCCGCGGATCGGGGAAAGAATGAACACTGAAGCTTTCTTT. This sequence encodes CASSPRIGERMNTEAFF. V usage is TRBV5-1 and J usage is TRBJ1-1; D call uncertain. Germline V gene sequence: CDR1 SGHRS, CDR2 YFSETQ. The ends were cut back, 4 bases at V and 0 bases at J, with 19 bases in the middle. The CDR3 totals 17 residues.

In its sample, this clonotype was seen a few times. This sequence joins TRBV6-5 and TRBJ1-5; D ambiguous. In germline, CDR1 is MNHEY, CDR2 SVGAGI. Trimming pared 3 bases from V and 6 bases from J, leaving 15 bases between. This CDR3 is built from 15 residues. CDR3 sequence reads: CASSYGPGSGQPQHF. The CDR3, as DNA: TGTGCCAGCAGTTATGGACCGGGGTCCGGTCAGCCCCAGCATTTT.

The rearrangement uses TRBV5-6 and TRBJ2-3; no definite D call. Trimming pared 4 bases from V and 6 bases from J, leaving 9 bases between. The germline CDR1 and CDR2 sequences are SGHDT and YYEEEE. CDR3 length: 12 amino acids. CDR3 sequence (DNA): TGTGCCAGCAGCGAACGATTGGATACGCAGTATTTT. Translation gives CASSERLDTQYF.